Reported below is one TCR beta chain. The antigen remains undetermined. This CDR3 contains 13 residues. Germline CDR1 and CDR2: KGHDR and SFDVKD. V lost 9 bases and J lost 4, with 9 bases in between. Described time point: sample taken at primary tumor resection. Untreated early-stage non-small cell lung cancer patients, 55 to 85 in total, were the donors. A single record per CDR3 protein comes from TCRdb applying MiXCR to the 5' RACE reads. The table includes 24,000 or so distinct CDR3 sequences, approximately 3.3% detected once. This entry comes from a study of spatial heterogeneity in lung cancer. Study-wide results and caveats: In blood, ubiquitous expanded tumor TCRs appeared more at resection than follow-up.

V is TRBV24-1 and J is TRBJ1-6, with D hard to call. The specimen was PBMCs, collected at surgery. This clonotype originated in a female donor with early-stage non-small cell lung cancer. The CDR3 loop is CATDGVYNSPLHF. The CDR3, as DNA: TGTGCCACCGACGGGGTTTATAATTCACCCCTCCACTTT.